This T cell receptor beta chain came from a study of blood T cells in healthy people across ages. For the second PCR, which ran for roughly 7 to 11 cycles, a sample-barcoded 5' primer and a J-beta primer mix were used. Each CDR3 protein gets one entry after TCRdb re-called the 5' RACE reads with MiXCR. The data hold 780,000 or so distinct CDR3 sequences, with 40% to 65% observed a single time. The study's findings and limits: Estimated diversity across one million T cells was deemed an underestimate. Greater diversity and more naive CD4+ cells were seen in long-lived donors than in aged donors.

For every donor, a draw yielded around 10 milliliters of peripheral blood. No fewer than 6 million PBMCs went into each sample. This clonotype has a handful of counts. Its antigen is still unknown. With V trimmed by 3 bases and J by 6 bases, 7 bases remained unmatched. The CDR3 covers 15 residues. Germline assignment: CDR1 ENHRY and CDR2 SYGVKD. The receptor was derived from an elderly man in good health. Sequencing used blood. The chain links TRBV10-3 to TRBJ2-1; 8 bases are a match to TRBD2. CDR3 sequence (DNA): TGTGCCATCAGTGATCCGGGACTAGGGTCCAATGAGCAGTTCTTC. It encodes CAISDPGLGSNEQFF.